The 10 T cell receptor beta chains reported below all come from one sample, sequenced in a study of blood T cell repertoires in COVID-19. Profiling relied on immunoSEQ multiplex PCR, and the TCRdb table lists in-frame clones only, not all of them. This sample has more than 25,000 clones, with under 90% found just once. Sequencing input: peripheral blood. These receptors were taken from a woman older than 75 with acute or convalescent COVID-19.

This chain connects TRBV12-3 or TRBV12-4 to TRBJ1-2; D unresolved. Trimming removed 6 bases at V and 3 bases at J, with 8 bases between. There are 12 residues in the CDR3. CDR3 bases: TGTGCCAGCAGCCGCGGGGACTATGGCTACACCTTC. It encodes CASSRGDYGYTF.

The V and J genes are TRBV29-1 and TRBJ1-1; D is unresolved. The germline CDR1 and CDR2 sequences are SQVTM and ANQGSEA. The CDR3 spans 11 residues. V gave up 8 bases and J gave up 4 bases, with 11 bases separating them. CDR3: CSTRVGTEAFF. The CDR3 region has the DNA TGCAGCACGAGGGTCGGCACTGAAGCTTTCTTT.

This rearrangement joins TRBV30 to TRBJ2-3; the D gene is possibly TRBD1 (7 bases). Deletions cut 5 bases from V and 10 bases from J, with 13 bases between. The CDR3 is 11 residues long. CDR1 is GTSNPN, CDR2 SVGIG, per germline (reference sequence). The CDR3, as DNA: TGTGCCTGGCTCACAGGGGAGGCGCAGTATTTT. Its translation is CAWLTGEAQYF.

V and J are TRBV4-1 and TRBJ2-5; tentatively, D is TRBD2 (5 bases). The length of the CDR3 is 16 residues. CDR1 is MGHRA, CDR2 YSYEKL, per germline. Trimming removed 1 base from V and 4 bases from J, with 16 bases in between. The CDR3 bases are TGCGCCAGCAGCCAAGGTCCGGTGGGAGCGCCAGAGACCCAGTACTTC. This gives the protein CASSQGPVGAPETQYF.

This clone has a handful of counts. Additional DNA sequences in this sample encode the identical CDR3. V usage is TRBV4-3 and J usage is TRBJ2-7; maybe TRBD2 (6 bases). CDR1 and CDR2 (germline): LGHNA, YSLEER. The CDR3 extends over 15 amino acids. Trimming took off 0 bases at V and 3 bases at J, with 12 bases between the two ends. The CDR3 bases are TGCGCCAGCAGCCAAGATCGGGGACTGAGCTACGAGCAGTACTTC. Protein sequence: CASSQDRGLSYEQYF.

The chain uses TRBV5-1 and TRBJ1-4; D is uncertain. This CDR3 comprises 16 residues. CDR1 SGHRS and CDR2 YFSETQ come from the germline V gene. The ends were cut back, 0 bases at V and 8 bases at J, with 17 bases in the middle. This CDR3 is CASSLVARGLGEKLFF. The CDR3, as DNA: TGCGCCAGCAGCTTGGTTGCTCGCGGACTGGGGGAAAAACTGTTTTTT.

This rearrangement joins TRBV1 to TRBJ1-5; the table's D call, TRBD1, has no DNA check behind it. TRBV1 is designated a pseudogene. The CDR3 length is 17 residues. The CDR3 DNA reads TGCACCAGCAGCCAAGCGCCAGGGATTCAGAGCAATCAGCCCCAGCATTTT. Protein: CTSSQAPGIQSNQPQHF.

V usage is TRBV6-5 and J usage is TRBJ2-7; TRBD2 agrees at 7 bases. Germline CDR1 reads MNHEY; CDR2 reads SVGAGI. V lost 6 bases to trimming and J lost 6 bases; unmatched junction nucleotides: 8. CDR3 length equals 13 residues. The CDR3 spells CASRTPGGGEQYF. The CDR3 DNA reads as TGTGCCAGCAGGACCCCTGGGGGGGGCGAGCAGTACTTC.

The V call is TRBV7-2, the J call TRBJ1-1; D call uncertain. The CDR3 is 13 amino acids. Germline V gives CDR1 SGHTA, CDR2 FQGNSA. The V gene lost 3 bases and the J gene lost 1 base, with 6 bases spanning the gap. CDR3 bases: TGTGCCAGCAGCTTGCGGCAGAACACTGAAGCTTTCTTT. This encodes CASSLRQNTEAFF. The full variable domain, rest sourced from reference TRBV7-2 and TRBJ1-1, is GAGVSQSPSNKVTEKGKDVELRCDPISGHTALYWYRQSLGQGLEFLIYFQGNSAPDKSGLPSDRFSAERTGGSVSTLTIQRTQQEDSAVYLCASSLRQNTEAFFGQGTRLTVV.

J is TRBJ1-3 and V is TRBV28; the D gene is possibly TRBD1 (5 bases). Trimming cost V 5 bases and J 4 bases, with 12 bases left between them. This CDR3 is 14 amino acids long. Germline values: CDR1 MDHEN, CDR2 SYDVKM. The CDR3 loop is CASSGDRAGNTIYF. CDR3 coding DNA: TGTGCCAGCAGTGGAGACAGAGCGGGAAACACCATATATTTT.